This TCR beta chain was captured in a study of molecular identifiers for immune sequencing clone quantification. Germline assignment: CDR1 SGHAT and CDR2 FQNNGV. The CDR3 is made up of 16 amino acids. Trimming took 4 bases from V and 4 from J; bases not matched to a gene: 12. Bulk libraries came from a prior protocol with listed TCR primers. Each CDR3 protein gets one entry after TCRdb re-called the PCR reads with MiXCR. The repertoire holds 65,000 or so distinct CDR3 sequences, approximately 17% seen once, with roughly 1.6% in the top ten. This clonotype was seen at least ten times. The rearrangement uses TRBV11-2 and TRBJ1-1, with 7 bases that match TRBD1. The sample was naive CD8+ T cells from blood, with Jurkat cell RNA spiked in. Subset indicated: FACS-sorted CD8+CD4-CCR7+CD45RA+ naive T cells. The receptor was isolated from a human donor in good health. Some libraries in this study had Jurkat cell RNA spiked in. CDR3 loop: CASSSGGPGWGTEAFF. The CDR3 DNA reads TGTGCCAGCAGCTCAGGGGGACCCGGGTGGGGCACTGAAGCTTTCTTT.